This record looks at one T cell receptor (beta chain) sequence and its context. The target antigen is unknown. Repertoires were generated with immunoSEQ multiplex PCR, while TCRdb's copy carries only in-frame clones and drops some. The sample lists tens of thousands of clones; 70% to 90% were seen once. The entry originates in a study of T cell responses to AZD1222 COVID-19 vaccine. The wider study: Whether given at about 4 or about 12 weeks, second doses were pooled. Study-wide findings and caveats: Across the whole spike, CD4 TCRs peaked at regions 160-218 and 743-854. None of the repertoires were sampled until the peak T cell response had passed. The number of AZD1222 recipients seropositive at baseline was only five or six.

The CDR3 is 17 amino acids. V was clipped by 5 bases and J by 1 base; unmatched bases: 8. Germline V lookup: CDR1 SGHTA, CDR2 FQGTGA. The sequences come from peripheral blood, collected on day 0 of AZD1222 vaccination. The TCR originated in an adult in good health. This chain connects TRBV7-3 to TRBJ2-3; 11 bases are a match to TRBD2. CDR3 residues: CASSPGTSGRGTDTQYF. The CDR3 DNA reads TGTGCCAGCAGCCCCGGGACTAGCGGAAGGGGCACAGATACGCAGTATTTT.